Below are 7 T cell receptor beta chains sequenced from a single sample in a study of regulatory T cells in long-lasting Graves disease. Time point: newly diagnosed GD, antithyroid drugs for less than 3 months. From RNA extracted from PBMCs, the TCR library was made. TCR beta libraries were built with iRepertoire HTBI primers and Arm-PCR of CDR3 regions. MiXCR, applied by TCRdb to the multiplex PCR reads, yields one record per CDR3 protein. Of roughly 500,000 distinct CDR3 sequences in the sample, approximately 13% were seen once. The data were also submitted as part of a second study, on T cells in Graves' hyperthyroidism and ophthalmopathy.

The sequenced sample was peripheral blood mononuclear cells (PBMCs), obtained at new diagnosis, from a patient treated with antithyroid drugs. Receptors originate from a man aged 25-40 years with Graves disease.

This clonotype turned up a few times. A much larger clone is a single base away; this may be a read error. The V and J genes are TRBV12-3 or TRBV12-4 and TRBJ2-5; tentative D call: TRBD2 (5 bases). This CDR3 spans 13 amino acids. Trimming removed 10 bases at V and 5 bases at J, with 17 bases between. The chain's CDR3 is CATFHGELETQYF. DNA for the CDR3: TGTGCCACCTTTCACGGGGAGCTCGAGACCCAGTACTTC.

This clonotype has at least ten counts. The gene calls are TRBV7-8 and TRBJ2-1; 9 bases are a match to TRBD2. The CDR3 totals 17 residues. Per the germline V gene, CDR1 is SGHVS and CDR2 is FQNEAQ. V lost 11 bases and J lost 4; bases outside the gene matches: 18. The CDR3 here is CAAATSGGAKSYNEQFF. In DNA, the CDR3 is TGTGCCGCCGCGACTAGCGGAGGGGCGAAGTCGTACAATGAGCAGTTCTTC.

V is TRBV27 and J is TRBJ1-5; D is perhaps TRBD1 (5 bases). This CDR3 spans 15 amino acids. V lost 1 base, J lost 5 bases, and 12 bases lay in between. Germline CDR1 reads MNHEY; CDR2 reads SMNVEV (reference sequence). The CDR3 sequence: CASSLWGQTDQPQHF. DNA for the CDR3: TGTGCCAGCAGTTTATGGGGCCAGACGGATCAGCCCCAGCATTTT.

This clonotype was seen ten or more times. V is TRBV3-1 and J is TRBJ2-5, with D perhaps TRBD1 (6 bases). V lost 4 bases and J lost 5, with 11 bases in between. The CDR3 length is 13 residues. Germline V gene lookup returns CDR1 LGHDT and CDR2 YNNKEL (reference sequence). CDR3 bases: TGTGCCAGCAGCCCGGGACATTTGGAGACCCAGTACTTC. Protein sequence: CASSPGHLETQYF.

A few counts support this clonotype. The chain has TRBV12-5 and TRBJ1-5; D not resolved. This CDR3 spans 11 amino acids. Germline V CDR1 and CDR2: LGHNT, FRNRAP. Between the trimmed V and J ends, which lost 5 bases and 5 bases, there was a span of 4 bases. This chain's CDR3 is CASGDYQPQHF. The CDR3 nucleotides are TGTGCTAGTGGTGATTATCAGCCCCAGCATTTT.

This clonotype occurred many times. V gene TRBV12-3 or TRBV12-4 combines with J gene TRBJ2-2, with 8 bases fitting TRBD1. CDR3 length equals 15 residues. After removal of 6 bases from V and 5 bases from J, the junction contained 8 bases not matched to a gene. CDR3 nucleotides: TGTGCCAGCAGGACACGGGACAGGATAACCGGGGAGCTGTTTTTT. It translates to CASRTRDRITGELFF.

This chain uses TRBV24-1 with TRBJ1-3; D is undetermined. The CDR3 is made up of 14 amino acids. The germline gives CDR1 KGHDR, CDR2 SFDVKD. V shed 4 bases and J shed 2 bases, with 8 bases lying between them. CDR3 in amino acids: CATSENTAGNTIYF. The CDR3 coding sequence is TGTGCCACCAGTGAGAACACAGCTGGAAACACCATATATTTT.